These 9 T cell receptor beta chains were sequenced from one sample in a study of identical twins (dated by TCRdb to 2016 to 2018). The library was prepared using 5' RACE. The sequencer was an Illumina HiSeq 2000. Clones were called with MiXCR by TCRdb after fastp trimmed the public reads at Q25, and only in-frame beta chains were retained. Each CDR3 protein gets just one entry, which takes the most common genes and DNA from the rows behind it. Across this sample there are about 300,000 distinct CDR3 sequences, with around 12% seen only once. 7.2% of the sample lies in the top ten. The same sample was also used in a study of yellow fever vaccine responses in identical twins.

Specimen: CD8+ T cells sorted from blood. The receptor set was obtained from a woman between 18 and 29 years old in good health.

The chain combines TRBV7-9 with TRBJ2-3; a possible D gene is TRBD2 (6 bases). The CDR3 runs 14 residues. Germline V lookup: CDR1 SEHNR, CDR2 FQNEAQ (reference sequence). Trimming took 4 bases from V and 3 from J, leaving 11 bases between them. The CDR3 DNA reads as TGTGCCAGCAGCTCGACTAGTAGTACAGATACGCAGTATTTT. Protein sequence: CASSSTSSTDTQYF. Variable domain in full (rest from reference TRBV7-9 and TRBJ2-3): DTGVSQNPRHKITKRGQNVTFRCDPISEHNRLYWYRQTLGQGPEFLTYFQNEAQLEKSRLLSDRFSAERPKGSFSTLEIQRTEQGDSAMYLCASSSTSSTDTQYFGPGTRLTVL.

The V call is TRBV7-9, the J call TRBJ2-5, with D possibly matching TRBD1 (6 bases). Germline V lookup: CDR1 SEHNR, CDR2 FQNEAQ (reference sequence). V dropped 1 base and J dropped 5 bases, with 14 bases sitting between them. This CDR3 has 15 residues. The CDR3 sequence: CASSLGSQGGETQYF. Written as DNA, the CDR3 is TGTGCCAGCAGCTTAGGGTCACAGGGCGGCGAGACCCAGTACTTC.

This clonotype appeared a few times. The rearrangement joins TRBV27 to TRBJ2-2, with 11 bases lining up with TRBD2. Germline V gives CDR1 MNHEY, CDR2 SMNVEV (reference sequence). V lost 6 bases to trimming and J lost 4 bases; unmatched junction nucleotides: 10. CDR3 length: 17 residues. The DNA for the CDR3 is TGTGCCAGCAGGGGAGTCGGGACTAGCGGATTCACCGGGGAGCTGTTTTTT. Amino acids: CASRGVGTSGFTGELFF.

The CDR3 protein is CASGTGLNNEQFF. Here the CDR3 DNA reads TGTGCCAGCGGAACAGGACTCAACAATGAGCAGTTCTTC. The V and J genes are TRBV27 and TRBJ2-1; D is possibly TRBD1 or TRBD2 (5 bases each). CDR1 is MNHEY and CDR2 is SMNVEV in the germline V gene (reference sequence). The V and J ends lost 8 bases and 5 bases respectively, with 13 bases between them. This CDR3 spans 13 amino acids.

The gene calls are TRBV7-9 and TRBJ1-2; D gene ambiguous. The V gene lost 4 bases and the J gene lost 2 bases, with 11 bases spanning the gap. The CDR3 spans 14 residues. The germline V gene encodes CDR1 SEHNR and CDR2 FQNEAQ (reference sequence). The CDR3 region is CASSSTDENYGYTF. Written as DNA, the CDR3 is TGTGCCAGCAGCTCCACGGACGAGAACTATGGCTACACCTTC.

CDR3 coding DNA: TGTGCCAGCAGGTCAGGACGGGGGACCGCAACCTACGAGCAGTACGTC. Residues: CASRSGRGTATYEQYV. The chain recombines TRBV2 with TRBJ2-7; possibly TRBD2 for D (6 bases). V was trimmed by 6 bases and J by 2 bases, leaving 20 bases between them. CDR1 SNHLY and CDR2 FYNNEI come from the germline V gene. The CDR3 runs to 16 residues.

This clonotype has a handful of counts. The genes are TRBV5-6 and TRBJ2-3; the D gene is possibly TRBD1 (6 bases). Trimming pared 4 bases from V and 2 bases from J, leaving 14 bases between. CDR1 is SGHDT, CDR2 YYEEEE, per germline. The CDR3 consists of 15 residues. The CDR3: CASSGPGATTDTQYF. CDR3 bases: TGTGCCAGCAGCGGGCCAGGGGCGACCACAGATACGCAGTATTTT.

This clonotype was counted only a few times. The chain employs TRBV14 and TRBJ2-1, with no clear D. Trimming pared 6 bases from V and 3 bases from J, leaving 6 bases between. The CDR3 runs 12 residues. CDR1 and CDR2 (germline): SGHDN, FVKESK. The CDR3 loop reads CASSRRYNEQFF. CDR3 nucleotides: TGTGCCAGCAGTCGTCGCTACAATGAGCAGTTCTTC. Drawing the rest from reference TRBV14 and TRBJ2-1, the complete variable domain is EAGVTQFPSHSVIEKGQTVTLRCDPISGHDNLYWYRRVMGKEIKFLLHFVKESKQDESGMPNNRFLAERTGGTYSTLKVQPAELEDSGVYFCASSRRYNEQFFGPGTRLTVL.

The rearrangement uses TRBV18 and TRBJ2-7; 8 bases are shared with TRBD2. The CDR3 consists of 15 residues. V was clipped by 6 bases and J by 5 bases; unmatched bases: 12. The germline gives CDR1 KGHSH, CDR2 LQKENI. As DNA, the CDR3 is TGTGCCAGCTCGTCTTGGTCGGGAGGGCCTGACGAGCAGTACTTC. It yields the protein CASSSWSGGPDEQYF. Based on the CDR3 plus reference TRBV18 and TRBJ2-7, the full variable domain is NAGVMQNPRHLVRRRGQEARLRCSPMKGHSHVYWYRQLPEEGLKFMVYLQKENIIDESGMPKERFSAEFPKEGPSILRIQQVVRGDSAAYFCASSSWSGGPDEQYFGPGTRLTVT.